This T cell receptor (beta chain) was identified during a study of esophageal squamous cell carcinoma under preoperative chemotherapy. The germline V gene encodes CDR1 MGHRA and CDR2 YSYEKL. CDR3 length equals 19 residues. Trimming took off 1 base at V and 6 bases at J, with 25 bases between the two ends. The time point is: after preoperative PTX-NDP chemotherapy. Only a few counts were recorded for this clonotype. The antigen is not known. Study outcomes and limitations: Post-treatment tumor-infiltrating lymphocytes appeared partly derived from peripheral T cells migrating into the tumor.

One entry per CDR3 protein results from TCRdb running MiXCR on the PCR reads. This table has 15,000 to 20,000 distinct CDR3 sequences, around 42% appearing once. Sample collection occurred from a patient given preoperative chemotherapy. V usage is TRBV4-1 and J usage is TRBJ2-1, with D uncertain. The receptor comes from a human donor with esophageal squamous cell carcinoma. The donor label of this sample is uncertain. The CDR3 loop reads CASSQGPGDASSVPNEQFF. In DNA, the CDR3 is TGCGCCAGCAGCCAAGGACCAGGCGACGCTTCATCGGTGCCCAATGAGCAGTTCTTC.